The entry that follows covers one T cell receptor (beta chain) sequence. Its antigen is not identified. Using immunoSEQ multiplex PCR, the repertoire was profiled, and TCRdb retains in-frame clones only, with some absent. Of some 330,000 clones listed, about 90% were seen once; the top ten hold 5.5%. CDR1 is MNHEY, CDR2 SVGAGI, per germline. Deletions cut 3 bases from V and 6 bases from J, with 9 bases between. The CDR3 consists of 14 residues. The treatment was: 15 to 20 received Ad26.COV2.S at low or high dose, single or two shots; 5 received placebo; per-sample allocation not given. Specimens were obtained on day 63 following the first vaccine or placebo injection. Participants' vaccine, an Ad26 vector, delivered Wuhan-strain SARS-CoV-2 spike. The data originate from a study of Ad26.COV2.S vaccination and SARS-CoV-2 variants. For the study at large: The donor belonged to the COV1001 Ad26.COV2.S trial arm. Intramuscular Ad26.COV2.S doses were given once or twice, 56 days apart. Study observations and caveats: Vaccine recipients had higher spike-specific TCR breadth than placebo recipients.

Sequenced material: peripheral blood, taken in a trial of Ad26.COV2.S vaccine versus placebo. This clonotype was sampled from a person between 18 and 65 years old who received the Ad26.COV2.S COVID-19 vaccine or a placebo. V and J are TRBV6-5 and TRBJ1-6; weak D call: TRBD1 (5 bases). The CDR3 is CASSYRQPNSPLHF. In DNA form, the CDR3 reads TGTGCCAGCAGTTATAGACAGCCTAATTCACCCCTCCACTTT.